This entry describes one T cell receptor (beta chain). No antigen is known for it. Researchers ran the PCR with 60 Vbeta and 13 Jbeta primers. Some clones are missing from TCRdb's copy, which holds only in-frame ones; the method was immunoSEQ multiplex PCR. The data contain just over 150,000 clones, around 76% of them singletons. This entry belongs to a study of cytomegalovirus exposure and HLA in healthy donors. Background on the study: HLA-typed donors were the source of 82 million or so unique TCRs, which an early data release held.

Regarding the study as a whole: Sequencing had likely introduced a cluster of highly shared sequence variants as an artifact. Across donors, presence/absence analyses took sequencing depth to be roughly uniform. Reports state that TCR beta sequences accurately predicted most subjects' HLA-A and HLA-B alleles.

This CDR3 region has 12 residues. The V end was cut by 7 bases, the J end by 5 bases, with 8 bases between. The germline V gene encodes CDR1 MGHDK and CDR2 SYGVNS. The sequence came from a middle-aged man in good health and CMV-seropositive. The chain couples TRBV25-1 to TRBJ1-4, with D possibly TRBD1 on 5 matching bases. The sequencing input was PBMCs. This chain's CDR3 is CASNRRNEKLFF. In DNA, the CDR3 is TGTGCCAGCAACAGGCGAAATGAAAAACTGTTTTTT.